This T cell receptor beta chain emerged from a study of blood T cell repertoires in COVID-19 (dated by TCRdb to the early 2020s). Looking at the study overall: The collaborator samples originated in the United States, Italy and Spain and spanned the acute and convalescent phases of COVID-19. The prospective study material was composed of cDNA or gDNA derived from T cells, B-cell-depleted T cells, or PBMCs. The repertoires were made available in a free public database intended to serve as a resource for research on the immune response to SARS-CoV-2. The sample metadata nearly always contained a de-identified subject ID, COVID-19 status, age in years and sex. Where available, HLA class I and class II types were obtained from metadata supplied by the sample provider rather than from assay-based typing. The dataset comprised deeply sampled blood TCRbeta repertoires from subjects exposed to, actively infected with, or recovered from COVID-19. The samples were drawn from the first 160 participants of the ongoing ImmuneRACE study and from 950 to 1,500 subjects provided by 6 global collaborators.

What the study reported, not specific to this receptor: The quantity of clinical and demographic metadata differed by source and by participant and was supplied without curation.

The collaborating institutions used their own protocols to collect whole blood in K2EDTA tubes. Collaborator samples were shipped for TCRbeta analysis as frozen whole blood, isolated PBMCs, or DNA extracted from either sample type. A note on this clone: Its binding antigen is unknown. Nothing much larger sits one base from this clone, and base qualities are not available.

TCRbeta CDR3 regions were amplified from genomic DNA by means of the immunoSEQ Assay, a bias-controlled multiplex PCR. As for the original processing: Nucleated cell counts per sample were estimated from amplification of reference gene primers within the assay. To quantify the absolute abundance of each unique TCRbeta CDR3 rearrangement, sequence reads were collapsed and filtered. For each sample, productive Simpson clonality was calculated as the square root of Simpson's diversity index across productive rearrangements. TCRdb mirrors the immuneACCESS table, restricted to in-frame sequences. Some clones are absent from its copies; in checked studies, under half trace to an unresolved V gene, and the reason for the others is unknown. The V and J calls and the clone size are those of that table, but D and trimming were determined from the DNA. In this sample the table shows some 310,000 clones, 87% of which occur a single time. The ten largest clones capture 1% of the sample.

The germline V gene sets CDR1 to MNHEY and CDR2 to SVGEGT. The CDR3 has 16 amino acids, counting the end cysteine and phenylalanine. Only the CDR3 DNA is retained, 48 bases long and in frame from the first base. The V end loses 0 bases and the J end loses 3 bases, and a stretch of 11 bases separates them. The V and J genes are TRBV6-2 or TRBV6-3 and TRBJ2-2; the D region possibly corresponds to TRBD1 (5 bases align). Sequencing was carried out using peripheral blood. This sequence originates from a man aged 50-60 years with active or convalescent COVID-19. The CDR3 region: CASSYSGRVDTGELFF. The DNA sequence is as follows: TGTGCCAGCAGTTACTCGGGCAGGGTGGACACCGGGGAGCTGTTTTTT.